What follows are 19 T cell receptor beta chains derived from one specimen sequenced in a study of metastatic and nonmetastatic thyroid tumors (TCRdb year 2020). Libraries were made using PCR. This sample was sequenced with an Illumina HiSeq 4000. The public sequencing data were trimmed at Q25 with fastp and processed into clonotypes with MiXCR by TCRdb, which kept only in-frame beta chains. For this sample there are around 25,000 clones; around 24% appear just once. Just over 6% of the sample is taken by the ten largest. No treatment had been received by any patient before thyroid surgery. Source material: blood. The source of these receptors is a female donor with papillary thyroid cancer or a benign thyroid nodule (not recorded which). Some clones in this sample may be carry-over from other donors' samples.

This clone was seen many times. This CDR3 is CASAFRVGEAFF. The CDR3 nucleotides are TGTGCCAGCGCTTTCAGAGTGGGAGAAGCTTTCTTT. The rearrangement uses TRBV7-2 and TRBJ1-1; D is ambiguous. From germline, CDR1 is SGHTA and CDR2 FQGNSA. The CDR3 runs 12 residues. With 8 bases removed from V and 8 bases from J, the gap between germline ends came to 15 bases.

This clone was detected ten times or more. This sequence joins TRBV29-1 and TRBJ2-7; 8 bases map to TRBD1. With V trimmed by 7 bases and J by 7 bases, 9 bases remained unmatched. The CDR3 length is 12 residues. The germline V gene encodes CDR1 SQVTM and CDR2 ANQGSEA. The CDR3 nucleotides are TGCAGCGCGGGACAGGTCCTAGGGGAGCAGTACTTC. It yields the protein CSAGQVLGEQYF.

The chain combines TRBV7-9 with TRBJ2-5; 7 nucleotides agree with TRBD1. This CDR3 contains 15 residues. V trimming: 6 bases; J trimming: 5 bases; junction bases outside the gene matches: 12. Per the germline V gene, CDR1 is SEHNR and CDR2 is FQNEAQ (reference sequence). CDR3 amino acids: CASRCTGESLETQYF. The CDR3 coding sequence is TGTGCCAGCAGGTGTACAGGGGAGTCTCTGGAGACCCAGTACTTC. Filled out from reference TRBV7-9 and TRBJ2-5, the complete variable domain reads DTGVSQNPRHKITKRGQNVTFRCDPISEHNRLYWYRQTLGQGPEFLTYFQNEAQLEKSRLLSDRFSAERPKGSFSTLEIQRTEQGDSAMYLCASRCTGESLETQYFGPGTRLLVL.

In this sample, this clone turned up many times. V usage is TRBV10-3 and J usage is TRBJ2-7; D not resolved. Germline-derived CDR1 and CDR2 are ENHRY and SYGVKD. The CDR3 runs to 11 residues. V was pared by 11 bases and J by 1 base, with 9 bases between. DNA for the CDR3: TGTGCCGCTGGGGTTTCCTACGAGCAGTACTTC. Its translation is CAAGVSYEQYF.

The gene calls are TRBV25-1 and TRBJ2-2; the D is unclear. V was clipped by 7 bases and J by 3 bases, with 9 bases between them. This CDR3 spans 13 amino acids. The germline V gene has CDR1 MGHDK and CDR2 SYGVNS. This CDR3 is CASKREDTGELFF. CDR3 bases: TGTGCCAGCAAAAGGGAAGACACCGGGGAGCTGTTTTTT. Together with reference TRBV25-1 and TRBJ2-2, the CDR3 gives the full variable domain: EADIYQTPRYLVIGTGKKITLECSQTMGHDKMYWYQQDPGMELHLIHYSYGVNSTEKGDLSSESTVSRIRTEHFPLTLESARPSHTSQYLCASKREDTGELFFGEGSRLTVL.

V usage is TRBV7-9 and J usage is TRBJ1-2; D not resolved. Germline CDR1 is SEHNR and CDR2 is FQNEAQ (reference sequence). This CDR3 contains 11 residues. V was cut by 3 bases and J by 7 bases, with 6 bases left in between. CDR3: CASSFSAGYTF. As DNA, the CDR3 is TGTGCCAGCAGCTTCTCTGCTGGCTACACCTTC.

This clone was recorded a few times. The chain couples TRBV6-1 to TRBJ1-6, with TRBD1 as a possible D gene (5 bases). Per germline, CDR1 MNHNS and CDR2 SASEGT. Trimming took off 3 bases at V and 5 bases at J, with 5 bases between the two ends. The CDR3 contains 13 residues. CDR3 amino acids: CASSDRDNSPLHF. The DNA for the CDR3 is TGTGCCAGCAGTGACAGGGATAATTCACCCCTCCACTTT.

This clone was seen at least ten times. The gene calls are TRBV28 and TRBJ1-2; D gene unclear. This CDR3 has 15 amino acids. V was pared by 1 base and J by 4 bases, with 13 bases between. Germline V gene data show CDR1 as MDHEN and CDR2 as SYDVKM. CDR3 in amino acids: CASSLLSMRVYGYTF. In DNA, the CDR3 is TGTGCCAGCAGTTTATTGAGTATGAGGGTCTATGGCTACACCTTC.

The chain couples TRBV20-1 to TRBJ2-7, with D possibly being TRBD1 (5 bases). The J call is in doubt because the DNA end fits TRBJ2-5 better. The CDR3 length is 13 residues. Per the germline V gene, CDR1 is DFQATT and CDR2 is SNEGSKA (reference sequence). In DNA form, the CDR3 reads TGCAGTGCCGACTCCCCAGGGCCAGAGACCCAGTACTTC. Protein sequence: CSADSPGPETQYF.

By sample fraction, this clone is medium-sized. The V and J genes are TRBV19 and TRBJ2-7; D is ambiguous. V lost 1 base and J 5 bases, leaving 6 bases between the germline ends. The CDR3 extends over 12 amino acids. The germline CDR1 and CDR2 sequences are LNHDA and SQIVND (reference sequence). The CDR3 DNA reads TGTGCCAGTAGTATAGGGGCGAACGAGCAGTACTTC. It specifies CASSIGANEQYF.

The V and J genes are TRBV10-2 and TRBJ1-2, with D maybe TRBD1 (5 bases). V was shortened by 4 bases and J by 3 bases, with 12 bases between the two germline ends. Germline CDR1 and CDR2: WSHSY and SAAADI. The CDR3 consists of 14 residues. Here the CDR3 reads CASSGWRGDYGYTF. CDR3 coding DNA: TGCGCCAGCAGTGGATGGAGGGGAGACTATGGCTACACCTTC.

At least ten counts were recorded for this clone. V gene TRBV7-8 combines with J gene TRBJ1-6; D is uncertain. Trimming shortened V by 2 bases and J by 9 bases, and 14 bases separated the two germline ends. Germline V gene lookup returns CDR1 SGHVS and CDR2 FQNEAQ. The CDR3 length is 15 residues. The CDR3 DNA follows: TGTGCCAGCAGCTTAAATAAGGGAGTGGGTTCACCCCTCCACTTT. This encodes CASSLNKGVGSPLHF.

This clone has a handful of counts. The CDR3 bases are TGTGCCAGCGGGGCAGAGTACAATGAGCAGTTCTTC. Its translation: CASGAEYNEQFF. This chain joins TRBV28 and TRBJ2-1, with D perhaps matching TRBD1 (5 bases). This CDR3 contains 12 residues. V was cut by 8 bases and J by 4 bases, with 9 bases left in between. Germline CDR1 is MDHEN and CDR2 is SYDVKM.

The chain uses TRBV10-1 and TRBJ1-1; 8 nucleotides match TRBD1. Germline V gives CDR1 WNHNN, CDR2 SYGVQD (reference sequence). The CDR3 consists of 14 residues. V lost 5 bases, J lost 4 bases, and 6 bases stayed unmatched. The CDR3 loop reads CASSPGGLGTEAFF. CDR3 nucleotides: TGCGCCAGCAGTCCAGGGGGCTTGGGCACTGAAGCTTTCTTT.

By proportion, this clone is medium-sized (0.01 to 0.1%). V is TRBV6-2 or TRBV6-3 and J is TRBJ2-7, with D hard to call. The V gene's germline CDR1 is MNHEY and CDR2 SVGEGT. This CDR3 spans 10 amino acids. V gave up 2 bases and J gave up 5 bases, with 1 base separating them. This chain's CDR3 is CASSYNEQYF. The CDR3 bases are TGTGCCAGCAGTTACAACGAGCAGTACTTC.

This chain links TRBV20-1 with TRBJ2-7; TRBD2 agrees at 12 bases. The CDR3 totals 14 residues. J lost 2 bases, V lost 5 bases, and 4 bases had no gene match. Germline lookup yields CDR1 DFQATT and CDR2 SNEGSKA (reference sequence). CDR3 DNA: TGCAGTGCTGAACTAGCGGGAGGCACCTACGAGCAGTACTTC. The encoded protein is CSAELAGGTYEQYF.

This clone has more than one count but fewer than ten. A read error may produce the germline difference seen at one junction end. The rearrangement joins TRBV27 to TRBJ2-7; 10 bases line up with TRBD2. This CDR3 contains 15 residues. Per the germline V gene, CDR1 is MNHEY and CDR2 is SMNVEV (reference sequence). CDR3 amino acids: CASSLGIAGGYEQYF. CDR3 nucleotide sequence: TGTGCCAGCAGTTTAGGGATAGCGGGAGGTTACGAGCAGTACTTT.

There are many counts of this clone. V gene TRBV29-1 combines with J gene TRBJ2-1, with no clear D. Germline assignment: CDR1 SQVTM and CDR2 ANQGSEA. V lost 7 bases to trimming and J lost 1 base, with 8 bases between them. The CDR3 is made up of 12 amino acids. The CDR3 bases are TGCAGCGCGAGTGGGTCCTACAATGAGCAGTTCTTC. Its protein is CSASGSYNEQFF.

This clone has a handful of counts. The rearrangement links TRBV6-1 to TRBJ1-1, with D unresolved. Germline V gene sequence: CDR1 MNHNS, CDR2 SASEGT. V was trimmed by 5 bases and J by 2 bases, leaving 12 bases between them. The CDR3 runs to 14 residues. CDR3 sequence (DNA): TGTGCCAGCAGTCGAATGTCAGTTAACACTGAAGCTTTCTTT. Residues: CASSRMSVNTEAFF.